What follows are 17 T cell receptor beta chains derived from one specimen sequenced in a study of identifying expanded T cells in peripheral blood. TCRdb's table, derived via immunoSEQ multiplex PCR, lists solely in-frame clones and lacks some. Among 75,000 to 95,000 clones listed, around nine tenths were seen once. Sequencing was carried out using blood. The receptors were sampled from a person between 18 and 75 years old in good health.

The chain recombines TRBV11-2 with TRBJ1-2, with D unclear. The V and J ends lost 5 bases and 4 bases respectively, with 11 bases between them. The CDR3 has 13 residues. Germline CDR1 reads SGHAT; CDR2 reads FQNNGV. CDR3 protein: CASSRREFYGYTF. DNA for the CDR3: TGTGCCAGCAGCCGACGAGAGTTCTATGGCTACACCTTC.

The chain joins TRBV2 to TRBJ1-1; D possibly corresponds to TRBD1 (5 bases). Germline V gene sequence: CDR1 SNHLY, CDR2 FYNNEI. V lost 5 bases, J lost 1 base, and 8 bases lay in between. This CDR3 region has 13 residues. The CDR3 here is CASSRQKNTEAFF. In DNA, the CDR3 is TGTGCCAGCAGTCGACAGAAGAACACTGAAGCTTTCTTT.

The chain combines TRBV5-1 with TRBJ2-7; D is unclear. There are 13 residues in the CDR3. CDR1 SGHRS and CDR2 YFSETQ come from the germline V gene. The ends were cut back, 2 bases at V and 4 bases at J, with 10 bases in the middle. CDR3 coding DNA: TGCGCCAGCAGCTTCCGGCATCCATACGAGCAGTACTTC. Translated: CASSFRHPYEQYF.

This clone was seen a few times. The V and J genes are TRBV10-2 and TRBJ1-2; unclear D gene. The germline V and J ends were trimmed by 4 bases and 8 bases, with 11 bases remaining between them. Per germline, CDR1 WSHSY and CDR2 SAAADI. This CDR3 has 12 amino acids. The CDR3 protein is CASSGMWGGYTF. The CDR3 nucleotides read TGCGCCAGCAGTGGAATGTGGGGAGGCTACACCTTC.

A single count supports this clone. The V gene is TRBV6-1, the J gene TRBJ1-1; D gene unclear. This CDR3 region has 13 residues. Trimming removed 8 bases from V and 0 bases from J, with 10 bases in between. The germline CDR1 and CDR2 sequences are MNHNS and SASEGT. This CDR3 reads CASLRVMNTEAFF. The CDR3 DNA reads as TGTGCCAGCCTCCGGGTGATGAACACTGAAGCTTTCTTT.

The sample holds a few counts of this clone. The chain couples TRBV7-2 to TRBJ1-5; D is perhaps TRBD1 (5 bases). Trimming shortened V by 0 bases and J by 5 bases, and 11 bases separated the two germline ends. Germline V gene data show CDR1 as SGHTA and CDR2 as FQGNSA. This CDR3 contains 15 residues. The CDR3 bases are TGTGCCAGCAGCTTAGCTGAGCTGACAGATCAGCCCCAGCATTTT. It specifies CASSLAELTDQPQHF.

V usage is TRBV12-5 and J usage is TRBJ1-3; weak D call: TRBD1 (5 bases). V was shortened by 0 bases and J by 0 bases, with 12 bases between the two germline ends. The CDR3 loop spans 17 amino acids. The germline gives CDR1 LGHNT, CDR2 FRNRAP. This CDR3 reads CASGLVVGVPSGNTIYF. The DNA for the CDR3 is TGTGCTAGTGGTTTGGTGGTGGGGGTGCCCTCTGGAAACACCATATATTTT. The whole variable domain, filled in from reference TRBV12-5 and TRBJ1-3, reads DARVTQTPRHKVTEMGQEVTMRCQPILGHNTVFWYRQTMMQGLELLAYFRNRAPLDDSGMPKDRFSAEMPDATLATLKIQPSEPRDSAVYFCASGLVVGVPSGNTIYFGEGSWLTVV.

This chain joins TRBV2 and TRBJ1-2; TRBD1 aligns across 8 bases. The CDR3 has 12 residues. The germline gives CDR1 SNHLY, CDR2 FYNNEI. V dropped 7 bases and J dropped 8; count of bases not matched to a gene: 6. The CDR3 spells CASKDRARGYTF. The CDR3 nucleotides are TGTGCCAGCAAGGACAGGGCGAGGGGCTACACCTTC.

The V gene is TRBV2, the J gene TRBJ2-7, with D possibly being TRBD2 (6 bases). The CDR3 runs 12 residues. Germline CDR1 and CDR2: SNHLY and FYNNEI. The V end was cut by 9 bases, the J end by 5 bases, with 14 bases between. CDR3 residues: CASERRRDEQYF. The CDR3 DNA sequence: TGTGCCAGTGAGCGCAGGAGGGACGAGCAGTACTTC.

This sequence joins TRBV7-3 and TRBJ2-2; D gene unclear. Trimming pared 2 bases from V and 6 bases from J, leaving 10 bases between. CDR3 length equals 14 residues. Germline-derived CDR1 and CDR2 are SGHTA and FQGTGA. The CDR3 loop reads CASSLRAPAGELFF. Written as DNA, the CDR3 is TGTGCCAGCAGCTTACGGGCGCCGGCCGGGGAGCTGTTTTTT.

This sequence joins TRBV13 and TRBJ1-6, with 8 nucleotides matching TRBD1. Germline-derived CDR1 and CDR2 are PRHDT and FYEKMQ (reference sequence). V shed 5 bases, J shed 9 bases, and the junction held 9 bases outside the gene matches. This CDR3 region has 15 residues. CDR3 amino acids: CASSARQGLSSPLHF. CDR3 DNA sequence: TGTGCCAGCAGCGCCCGACAGGGGTTAAGTTCACCCCTCCACTTT.

This clone was seen only once. The chain employs TRBV6-1 and TRBJ1-2; D gene unclear. This CDR3 region has 12 residues. In germline, CDR1 is MNHNS, CDR2 SASEGT. V lost 6 bases, J lost 12 bases, and 17 bases lay in between. The CDR3 DNA follows: TGTGCCAGCAGCCCCCACTCGTGGACTCACACCTTC. Translation: CASSPHSWTHTF.

The chain is built from TRBV7-6 and TRBJ2-7; the D gene is possibly TRBD1 (6 bases). V dropped 5 bases and J dropped 3 bases, with 14 bases sitting between them. Germline CDR1 SGHVS, CDR2 FNYEAQ. The CDR3 has 14 amino acids. CDR3 protein: CASSPRQGYYEQYF. The CDR3 DNA reads TGTGCCAGCAGCCCTCGGCAGGGGTACTACGAGCAGTACTTC.

The chain is built from TRBV7-9 and TRBJ1-2; no firm D call. The CDR3 loop spans 14 amino acids. The V end lost 7 bases, the J end lost 6 bases, and 18 bases lay between the germline ends. The germline V gene has CDR1 SEHNR and CDR2 FQNEAQ (reference sequence). DNA for the CDR3: TGTGCCAGCAACCCGAACCCAGGTAATGATGGCTACACCTTC. Residues: CASNPNPGNDGYTF.

V usage is TRBV2 and J usage is TRBJ1-2; D call uncertain. This CDR3 is built from 14 residues. Trimming cost V 3 bases and J 4 bases, with 12 bases left between them. The germline gives CDR1 SNHLY, CDR2 FYNNEI. The CDR3 region is CASSERQVSYGYTF. DNA of the CDR3: TGTGCCAGCAGTGAGAGGCAGGTATCCTATGGCTACACCTTC. The full variable domain, rest sourced from reference TRBV2 and TRBJ1-2, is EPEVTQTPSHQVTQMGQEVILRCVPISNHLYFYWYRQILGQKVEFLVSFYNNEISEKSEIFDDQFSVERPDGSNFTLKIRSTKLEDSAMYFCASSERQVSYGYTFGSGTRLTVV.

V gene TRBV29-1 combines with J gene TRBJ2-2; D perhaps matches TRBD2 (5 bases). Germline V lookup: CDR1 SQVTM, CDR2 ANQGSEA. The germline V and J ends were trimmed by 5 bases and 4 bases, with 29 bases remaining between them. The length of the CDR3 is 19 residues. The CDR3 loop reads CSVPHHLSSGGGRTGELFF. The DNA for the CDR3 is TGCAGCGTTCCTCACCATCTTTCATCGGGTGGAGGACGCACCGGGGAGCTGTTTTTT.

This rearrangement joins TRBV30 to TRBJ2-1, with 9 positions matching TRBD2. V gave up 3 bases and J gave up 5 bases; unmatched junction bases: 8. The CDR3 has 15 amino acids. Germline loops: CDR1 GTSNPN, CDR2 SVGIG (reference sequence). CDR3 sequence (DNA): TGTGCCTGGAGCCGCGGGACTAGCCTACACAATGAGCAGTTCTTC. Translation: CAWSRGTSLHNEQFF. Drawing the rest from reference TRBV30 and TRBJ2-1, the complete variable domain is SQTIHQWPATLVQPVGSPLSLECTVEGTSNPNLYWYRQAAGRGLQLLFYSVGIGQISSEVPQNLSASRPQDRQFILSSKKLLLSDSGFYLCAWSRGTSLHNEQFFGPGTRLTVL.